This TCR beta chain was captured in a study of blood T cell repertoires in COVID-19. Study as a whole: The samples span acute and convalescent COVID-19 from the United States, Italy and Spain. The analysed material was cDNA or gDNA that came from T cells, B-cell-depleted T cells, or PBMCs.

With 6 bases clipped from V and 4 bases from J, the junction kept 8 bases outside the gene matches. Germline loops: CDR1 SQVTM, CDR2 ANQGSEA. The CDR3 has 13 amino acids. In the original workflow: Scientists estimated how many nucleated cells there were by amplifying reference gene primers. Produced via immunoSEQ multiplex PCR; TCRdb's table is partial and in-frame only. V and J calls and clone size come straight from that table; D and trimming were deduced from the DNA. The top ten hold 15% of the sample, which has 45,000 to 60,000 clones, approximately 80% seen once. Sequenced sample: peripheral blood. The V gene is TRBV29-1, the J gene TRBJ2-7; 8 bases line up with TRBD1. The sequence was obtained from a human donor with active or convalescent COVID-19. The donor label of this sample is uncertain. CDR3 amino acids: CSVAGTGRYEQYF. CDR3 coding DNA: TGCAGCGTGGCCGGGACAGGTAGATACGAGCAGTACTTC.